These 3 T cell receptor beta chains originate from one sample sequenced in a study of glioma-infiltrating T cells. Amplification of TCR alpha and beta CDR3 regions from RNA used iRepertoire nested multiplex PCR. A single record per CDR3 protein comes from TCRdb applying MiXCR to the multiplex PCR reads. Of over 100,000 distinct CDR3 sequences listed, less than 30% are singletons. The sequenced material came from glioma tissue, nonneoplastic brain tissue, or PBMCs (not recorded which). All receptors come from a human donor with low-grade glioma or glioblastoma, undergoing nonglioma brain surgery, or in good health (not recorded which).

This clonotype was recorded many times. The V call is TRBV20-1, the J call TRBJ1-1, with 7 bases aligning to TRBD1. The trim removed 6 bases at V and 5 bases at J, leaving 15 bases unmatched. The CDR3 spans 15 residues. CDR1 and CDR2 from the germline V gene are DFQATT and SNEGSKA (reference sequence). The CDR3 DNA reads as TGCAGTGCGCCGATCAGGACAGGCCGGAGGACTGAAGCTTTCTTT. Its translation: CSAPIRTGRRTEAFF.

This clonotype was counted at least ten times. V usage is TRBV5-1 and J usage is TRBJ1-1, with D maybe TRBD1 (5 bases). Trimming left V 4 bases short and J 7 bases short, with 14 bases between. This CDR3 has 13 amino acids. Germline lookup yields CDR1 SGHRS and CDR2 YFSETQ. The DNA for the CDR3 is TGCGCCAGCAGCCGCGACAGCAGCTTTGAAGCTTTCTTT. Translating it yields CASSRDSSFEAFF.

The chain couples TRBV5-8 to TRBJ1-5, with D tentatively TRBD1 (6 bases). The V end lost 0 bases, the J end lost 1 base, and 11 bases lay between the germline ends. The CDR3 runs 16 residues. Germline V CDR1 and CDR2: SGHTS, YDEGEE. CDR3 region: CASSLAQGLSNQPQHF. For the CDR3, the DNA is TGTGCCAGCAGCTTGGCACAGGGTTTGAGCAATCAGCCCCAGCATTTT.